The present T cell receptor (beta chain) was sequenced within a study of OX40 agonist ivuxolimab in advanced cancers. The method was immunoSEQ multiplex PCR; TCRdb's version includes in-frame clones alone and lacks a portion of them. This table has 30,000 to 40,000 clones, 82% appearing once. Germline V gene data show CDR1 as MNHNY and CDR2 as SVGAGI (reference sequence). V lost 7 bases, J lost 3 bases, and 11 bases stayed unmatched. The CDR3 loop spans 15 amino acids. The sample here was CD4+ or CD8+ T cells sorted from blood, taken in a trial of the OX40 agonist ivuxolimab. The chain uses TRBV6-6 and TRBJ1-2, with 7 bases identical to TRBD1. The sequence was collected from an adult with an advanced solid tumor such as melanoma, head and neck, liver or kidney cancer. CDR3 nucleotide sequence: TGTGCCAGCAACAAGCGCGGAGGGGGCGACTATGGCTACACCTTC. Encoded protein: CASNKRGGGDYGYTF.